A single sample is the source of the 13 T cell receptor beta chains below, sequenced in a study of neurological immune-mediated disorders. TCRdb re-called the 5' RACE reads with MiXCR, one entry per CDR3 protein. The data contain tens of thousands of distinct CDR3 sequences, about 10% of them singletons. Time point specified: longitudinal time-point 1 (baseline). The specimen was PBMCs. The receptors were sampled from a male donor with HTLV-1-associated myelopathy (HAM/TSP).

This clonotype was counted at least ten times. The CDR3 DNA sequence: TGTGCCAGCAGTTCGACTAGCGGGGACACCGGGGAGCTGTTTTTT. Protein sequence: CASSSTSGDTGELFF. The chain joins TRBV27 to TRBJ2-2, with 11 positions matching TRBD2. Trimming removed 4 bases from V and 3 bases from J; junction bases left unmatched: 1. Germline V CDR1 and CDR2: MNHEY, SMNVEV (reference sequence). The CDR3 loop spans 15 amino acids.

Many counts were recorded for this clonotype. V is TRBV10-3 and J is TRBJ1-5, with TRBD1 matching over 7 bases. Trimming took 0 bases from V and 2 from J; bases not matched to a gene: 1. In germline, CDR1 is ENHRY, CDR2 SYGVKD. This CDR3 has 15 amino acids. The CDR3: CAISESGTGNQPQHF. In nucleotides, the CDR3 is TGTGCCATCAGTGAGTCGGGGACAGGCAATCAGCCCCAGCATTTT.

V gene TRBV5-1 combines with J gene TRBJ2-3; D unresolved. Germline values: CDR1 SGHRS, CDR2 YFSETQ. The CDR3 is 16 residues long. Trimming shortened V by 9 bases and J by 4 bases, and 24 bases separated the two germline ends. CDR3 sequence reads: CANSPVPEVAADTQYF. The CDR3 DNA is TGCGCCAACAGTCCCGTCCCCGAAGTGGCCGCAGATACGCAGTATTTT.

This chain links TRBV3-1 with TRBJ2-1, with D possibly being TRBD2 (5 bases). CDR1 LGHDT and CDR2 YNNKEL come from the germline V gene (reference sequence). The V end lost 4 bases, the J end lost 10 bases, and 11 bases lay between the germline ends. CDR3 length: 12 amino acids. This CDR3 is CASSLRTGEQFF. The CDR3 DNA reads TGTGCCAGCAGCCTTAGAACGGGAGAGCAGTTCTTC.

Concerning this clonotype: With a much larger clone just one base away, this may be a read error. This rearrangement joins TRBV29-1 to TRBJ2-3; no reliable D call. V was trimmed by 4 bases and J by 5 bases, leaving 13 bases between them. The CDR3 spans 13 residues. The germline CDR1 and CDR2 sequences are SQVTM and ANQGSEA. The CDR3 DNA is TGCAGCGTTGCCCAGTGGTATGGAGATACGCAGTATTTT. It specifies CSVAQWYGDTQYF.

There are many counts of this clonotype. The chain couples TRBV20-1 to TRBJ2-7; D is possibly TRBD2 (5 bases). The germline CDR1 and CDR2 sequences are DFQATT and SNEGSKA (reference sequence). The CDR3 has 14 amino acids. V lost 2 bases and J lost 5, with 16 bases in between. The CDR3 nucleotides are TGCAGTGCTAGAAGGACGGGGTTCAAAGACGAGCAGTACTTC. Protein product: CSARRTGFKDEQYF.

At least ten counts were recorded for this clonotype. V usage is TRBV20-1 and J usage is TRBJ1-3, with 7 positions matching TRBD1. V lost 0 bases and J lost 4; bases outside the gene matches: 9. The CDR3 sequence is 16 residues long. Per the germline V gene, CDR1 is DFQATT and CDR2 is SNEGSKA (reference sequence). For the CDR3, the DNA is TGCAGTGCTAGAGACCCCCCAGGGGGTTCAGGAAACACCATATATTTT. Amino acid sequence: CSARDPPGGSGNTIYF.

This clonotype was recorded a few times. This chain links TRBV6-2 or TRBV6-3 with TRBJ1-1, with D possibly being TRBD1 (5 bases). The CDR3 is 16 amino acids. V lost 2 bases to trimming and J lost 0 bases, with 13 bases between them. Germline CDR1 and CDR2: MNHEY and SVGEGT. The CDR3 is CASSYPTEPMNTEAFF. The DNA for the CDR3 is TGTGCCAGCAGTTACCCGACAGAACCGATGAACACTGAAGCTTTCTTT.

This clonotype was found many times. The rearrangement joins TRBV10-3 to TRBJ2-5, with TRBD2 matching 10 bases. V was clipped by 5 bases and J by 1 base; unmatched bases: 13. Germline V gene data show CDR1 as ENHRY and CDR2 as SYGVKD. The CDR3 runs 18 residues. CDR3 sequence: CAISRTSGGDQSQETQYF. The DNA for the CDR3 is TGTGCCATCAGTCGGACGAGCGGGGGGGACCAATCCCAAGAGACCCAGTACTTC.

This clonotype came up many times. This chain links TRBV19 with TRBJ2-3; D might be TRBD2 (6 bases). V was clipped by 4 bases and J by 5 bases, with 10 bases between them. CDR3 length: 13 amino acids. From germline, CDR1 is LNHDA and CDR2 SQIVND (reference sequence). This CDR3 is CASSKGLGDTQYF. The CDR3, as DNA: TGTGCCAGTAGTAAGGGACTGGGAGATACGCAGTATTTT.

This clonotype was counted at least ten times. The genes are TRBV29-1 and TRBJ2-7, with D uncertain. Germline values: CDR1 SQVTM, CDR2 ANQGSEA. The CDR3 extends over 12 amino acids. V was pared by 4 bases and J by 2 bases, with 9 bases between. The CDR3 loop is CSVGLGPYEQYF. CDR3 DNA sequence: TGCAGCGTTGGTTTGGGCCCCTACGAGCAGTACTTC.

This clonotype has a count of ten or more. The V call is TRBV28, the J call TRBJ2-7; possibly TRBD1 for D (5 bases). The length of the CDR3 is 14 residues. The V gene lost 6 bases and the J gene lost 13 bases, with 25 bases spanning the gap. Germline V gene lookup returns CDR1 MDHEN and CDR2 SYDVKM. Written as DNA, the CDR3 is TGTGCCAGCAGCTTACAAGATGGGGCCCTCCACACCTACTTC. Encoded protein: CASSLQDGALHTYF.

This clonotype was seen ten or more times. The CDR3 loop reads CAISEPGLAGGEIQYF. CDR3 bases: TGTGCCATCAGTGAACCCGGACTAGCGGGGGGGGAGATTCAGTACTTC. The V call is TRBV10-3, the J call TRBJ2-4; 15 bases fit TRBD2. In germline, CDR1 is ENHRY, CDR2 SYGVKD. The CDR3 is 16 residues long. V trimming: 3 bases; J trimming: 10 bases; junction bases outside the gene matches: 7.